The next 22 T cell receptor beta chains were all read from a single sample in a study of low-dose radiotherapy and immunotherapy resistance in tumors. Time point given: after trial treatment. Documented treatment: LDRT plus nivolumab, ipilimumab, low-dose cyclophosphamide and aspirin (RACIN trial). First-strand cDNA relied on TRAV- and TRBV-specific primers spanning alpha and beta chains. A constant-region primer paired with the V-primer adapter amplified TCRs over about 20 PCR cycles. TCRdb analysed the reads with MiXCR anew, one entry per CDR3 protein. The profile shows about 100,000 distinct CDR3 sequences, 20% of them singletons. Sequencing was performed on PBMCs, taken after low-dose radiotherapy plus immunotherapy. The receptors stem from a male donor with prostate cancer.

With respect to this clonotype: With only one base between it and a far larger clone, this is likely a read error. Written as DNA, the CDR3 is TGTGCCAGCCTCCCCGCAGCATCCCTTTACGAGCAGTTCTTC. Protein product: CASLPAASLYEQFF. The V and J genes are TRBV6-5 and TRBJ2-1, with no clear D. The CDR3 totals 14 residues. Germline assignment: CDR1 MNHEY and CDR2 SVGAGI. The V gene lost 8 bases and the J gene lost 10 bases, with 21 bases spanning the gap.

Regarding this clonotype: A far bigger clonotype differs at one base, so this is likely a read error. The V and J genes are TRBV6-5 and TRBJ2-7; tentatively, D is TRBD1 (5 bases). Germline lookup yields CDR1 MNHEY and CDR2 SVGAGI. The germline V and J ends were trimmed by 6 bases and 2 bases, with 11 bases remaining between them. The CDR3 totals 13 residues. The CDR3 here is CASRRIGAYEQYF. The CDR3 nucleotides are TGTGCCAGCAGAAGGATAGGGGCCTACGAGCAGTACTTC.

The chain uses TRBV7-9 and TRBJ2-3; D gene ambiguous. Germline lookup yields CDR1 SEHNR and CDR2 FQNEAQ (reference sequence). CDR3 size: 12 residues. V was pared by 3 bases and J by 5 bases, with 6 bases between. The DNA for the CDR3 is TGTGCCAGCAGCTTGGAAGAAGATACGCAGTATTTT. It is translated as CASSLEEDTQYF.

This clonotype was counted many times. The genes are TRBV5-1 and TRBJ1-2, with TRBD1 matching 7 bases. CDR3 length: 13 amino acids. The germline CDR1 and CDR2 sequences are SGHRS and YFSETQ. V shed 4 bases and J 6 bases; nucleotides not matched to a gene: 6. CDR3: CASSPGTADGYTF. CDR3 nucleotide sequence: TGCGCCAGCAGCCCCGGGACAGCGGATGGCTACACCTTC.

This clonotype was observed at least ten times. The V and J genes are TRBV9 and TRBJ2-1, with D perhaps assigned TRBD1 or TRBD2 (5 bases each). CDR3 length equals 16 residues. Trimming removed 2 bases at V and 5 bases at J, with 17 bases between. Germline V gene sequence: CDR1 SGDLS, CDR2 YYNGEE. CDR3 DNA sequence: TGTGCCAGCAGCGTGTCAACGGGACGACCCGACAATGAGCAGTTCTTC. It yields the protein CASSVSTGRPDNEQFF. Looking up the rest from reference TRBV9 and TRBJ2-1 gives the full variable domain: DSGVTQTPKHLITATGQRVTLRCSPRSGDLSVYWYQQSLDQGLQFLIQYYNGEERAKGNILERFSAQQFPDLHSELNLSSLELGDSALYFCASSVSTGRPDNEQFFGPGTRLTVL.

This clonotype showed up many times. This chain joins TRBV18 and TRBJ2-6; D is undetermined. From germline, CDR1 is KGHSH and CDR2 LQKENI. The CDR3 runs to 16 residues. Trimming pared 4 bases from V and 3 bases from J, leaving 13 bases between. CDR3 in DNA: TGTGCCAGCTCACTCCGACACTCCGGTGGGGCCAACGTCCTGACTTTC. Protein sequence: CASSLRHSGGANVLTF.

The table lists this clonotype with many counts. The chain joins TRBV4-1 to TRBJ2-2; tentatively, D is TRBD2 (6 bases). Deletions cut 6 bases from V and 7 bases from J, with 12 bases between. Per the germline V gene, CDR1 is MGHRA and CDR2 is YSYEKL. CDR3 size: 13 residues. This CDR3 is CASRFSGDGELFF. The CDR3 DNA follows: TGCGCCAGCAGGTTCTCGGGGGACGGGGAGCTGTTTTTT.

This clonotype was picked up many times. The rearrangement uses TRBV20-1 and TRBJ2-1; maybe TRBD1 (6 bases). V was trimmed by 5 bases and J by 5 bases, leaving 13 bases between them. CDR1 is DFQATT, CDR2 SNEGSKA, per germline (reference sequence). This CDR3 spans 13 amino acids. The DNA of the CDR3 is TGCAGTGCTGACACAGGGCCCAACAATGAGCAGTTCTTC. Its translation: CSADTGPNNEQFF.

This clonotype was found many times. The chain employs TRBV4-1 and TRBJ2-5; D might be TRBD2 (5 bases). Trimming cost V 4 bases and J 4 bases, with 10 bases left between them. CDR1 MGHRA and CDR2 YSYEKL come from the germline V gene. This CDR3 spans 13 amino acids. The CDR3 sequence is CASSLLRGETQYF. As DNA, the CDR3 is TGCGCCAGCAGCCTCCTACGGGGAGAGACCCAGTACTTC.

DNA for the CDR3: TGTGCCAGCAGTGATGATGTGCGGGCATCGCGGAGCGGGGAGCTGTTTTTT. It yields the protein CASSDDVRASRSGELFF. This chain connects TRBV6-1 to TRBJ2-2; TRBD2 is a possible D gene (5 bases). Germline CDR1 reads MNHNS; CDR2 reads SASEGT. This CDR3 spans 17 amino acids. V was clipped by 3 bases and J by 7 bases, with 21 bases between them.

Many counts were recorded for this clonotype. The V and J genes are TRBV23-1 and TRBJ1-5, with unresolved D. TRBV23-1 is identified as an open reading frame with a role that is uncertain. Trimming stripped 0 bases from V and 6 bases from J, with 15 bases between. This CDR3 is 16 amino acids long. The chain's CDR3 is CASSQSKGTKAQPQHF. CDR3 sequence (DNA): TGCGCCAGCAGTCAATCGAAAGGAACAAAGGCTCAGCCCCAGCATTTT.

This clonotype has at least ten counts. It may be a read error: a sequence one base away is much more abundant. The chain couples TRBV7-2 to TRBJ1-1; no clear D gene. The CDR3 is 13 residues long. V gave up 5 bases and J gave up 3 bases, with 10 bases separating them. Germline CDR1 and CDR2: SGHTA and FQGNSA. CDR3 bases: TGTGCCAGCAGCCCGCTGGGGTACACTGAAGCTTTCTTT. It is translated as CASSPLGYTEAFF.

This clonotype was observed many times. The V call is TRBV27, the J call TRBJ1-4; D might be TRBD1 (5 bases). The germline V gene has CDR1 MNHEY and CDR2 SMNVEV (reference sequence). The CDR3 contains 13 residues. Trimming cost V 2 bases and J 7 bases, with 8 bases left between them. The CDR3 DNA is TGTGCCAGCAGTTTACAGGGATCTGAAAAACTGTTTTTT. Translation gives CASSLQGSEKLFF.

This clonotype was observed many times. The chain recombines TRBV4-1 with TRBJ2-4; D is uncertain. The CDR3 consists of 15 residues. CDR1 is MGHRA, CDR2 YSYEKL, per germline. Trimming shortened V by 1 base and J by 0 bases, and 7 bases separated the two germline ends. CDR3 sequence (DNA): TGCGCCAGCAGCCAAGTAGGGCTAGCCAAAAACATTCAGTACTTC. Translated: CASSQVGLAKNIQYF.

For the CDR3, the DNA is TGCGCCAGCAGGACAGGGGAAAATGAGCAGTTCTTC. It is translated as CASRTGENEQFF. The V call is TRBV10-2, the J call TRBJ2-1; 8 nucleotides align to TRBD1. Germline trimming cut 6 bases from V and 7 bases from J; bases unmatched to any gene: 2. CDR3 length equals 12 residues. The germline gives CDR1 WSHSY, CDR2 SAAADI.

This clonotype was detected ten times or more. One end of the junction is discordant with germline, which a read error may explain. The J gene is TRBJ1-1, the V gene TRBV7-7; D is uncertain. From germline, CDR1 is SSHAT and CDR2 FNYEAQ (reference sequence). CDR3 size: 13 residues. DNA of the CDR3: TGTGCTAGCAGCTTAGATGTGAACACTGAAGCTTTCTTT. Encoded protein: CASSLDVNTEAFF.

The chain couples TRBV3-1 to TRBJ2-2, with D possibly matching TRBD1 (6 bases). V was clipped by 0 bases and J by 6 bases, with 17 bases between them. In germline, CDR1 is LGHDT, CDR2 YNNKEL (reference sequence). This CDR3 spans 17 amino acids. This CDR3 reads CASSQDVGAQGSGELFF. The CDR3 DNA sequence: TGTGCCAGCAGCCAAGATGTGGGGGCTCAAGGGTCCGGGGAGCTGTTTTTT. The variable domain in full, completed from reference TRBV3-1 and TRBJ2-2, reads DTAVSQTPKYLVTQMGNDKSIKCEQNLGHDTMYWYKQDSKKFLKIMFSYNNKELIINETVPNRFSPKSPDKAHLNLHINSLELGDSAVYFCASSQDVGAQGSGELFFGEGSRLTVL.

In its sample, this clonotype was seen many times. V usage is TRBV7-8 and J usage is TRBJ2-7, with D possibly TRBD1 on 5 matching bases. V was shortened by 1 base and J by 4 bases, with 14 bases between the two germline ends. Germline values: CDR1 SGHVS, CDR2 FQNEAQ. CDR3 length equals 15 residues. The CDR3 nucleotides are TGTGCCAGCAGCTTAGAGGACACTGTACCTTACGAGCAGTACTTC. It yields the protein CASSLEDTVPYEQYF.

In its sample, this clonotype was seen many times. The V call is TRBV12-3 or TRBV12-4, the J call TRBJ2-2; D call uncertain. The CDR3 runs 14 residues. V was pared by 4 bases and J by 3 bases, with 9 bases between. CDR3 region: CASSWLVDTGELFF. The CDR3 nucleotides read TGTGCCAGCAGTTGGTTGGTGGACACCGGGGAGCTGTTTTTT.

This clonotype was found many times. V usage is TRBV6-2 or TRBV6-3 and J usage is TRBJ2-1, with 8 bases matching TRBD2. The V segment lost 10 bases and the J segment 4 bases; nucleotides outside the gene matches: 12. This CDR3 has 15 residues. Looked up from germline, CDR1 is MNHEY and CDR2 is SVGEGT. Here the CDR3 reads CATSQGSGGYNEQFF. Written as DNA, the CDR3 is TGTGCCACCTCCCAAGGAAGCGGGGGTTACAATGAGCAGTTCTTC.

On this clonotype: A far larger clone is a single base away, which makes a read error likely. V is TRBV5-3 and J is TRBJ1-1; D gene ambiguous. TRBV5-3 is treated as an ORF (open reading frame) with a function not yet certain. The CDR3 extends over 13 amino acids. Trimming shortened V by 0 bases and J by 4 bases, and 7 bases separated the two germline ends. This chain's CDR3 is CARSLDRSTEAFF. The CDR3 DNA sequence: TGTGCCAGAAGCTTGGATAGGTCCACTGAAGCTTTCTTT.

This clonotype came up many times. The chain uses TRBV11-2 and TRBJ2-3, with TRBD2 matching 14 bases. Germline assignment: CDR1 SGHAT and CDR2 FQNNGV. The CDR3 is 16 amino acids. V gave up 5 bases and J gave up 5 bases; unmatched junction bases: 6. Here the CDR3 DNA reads TGTGCCAGCAGCCTGGGACTAGCGGGGGCCCTAGATACGCAGTATTTT. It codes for CASSLGLAGALDTQYF.